This TCR beta chain originates from a study of blood T cell repertoires in COVID-19. Study in general: Samples taken during acute and convalescent COVID-19 were collected in the United States, Italy and Spain. The cDNA or gDNA used as material had been derived from T cells, B-cell-depleted T cells, or PBMCs.

The CDR3 is 14 amino acids. Germline V gene data show CDR1 as MNHEY and CDR2 as SVGEGT. The junction had 6 bases not matched to a gene; V was cut back by 2 bases and J by 6 bases. Method: immunoSEQ multiplex PCR; TCRdb's copy keeps in-frame clones and lacks some. The table shows 200,000 to 250,000 clones, with around four fifths occurring only once. The study recruited people aged about 18 to 90 years across roughly 23 US areas. Contact with a PCR-confirmed or clinician-diagnosed COVID-19 case occurred within 2 weeks of entry. The sequence was collected from a woman in her fifties or sixties who had been exposed to COVID-19. This chain uses TRBV6-2 or TRBV6-3 with TRBJ1-2; 7 bases align to TRBD1. The sample comprised PBMCs or T cells enriched from blood (not recorded which). CDR3 loop: CASSYNPTGNGYTF. The CDR3 nucleotides read TGTGCCAGCAGTTACAATCCGACAGGGAATGGCTACACCTTC.